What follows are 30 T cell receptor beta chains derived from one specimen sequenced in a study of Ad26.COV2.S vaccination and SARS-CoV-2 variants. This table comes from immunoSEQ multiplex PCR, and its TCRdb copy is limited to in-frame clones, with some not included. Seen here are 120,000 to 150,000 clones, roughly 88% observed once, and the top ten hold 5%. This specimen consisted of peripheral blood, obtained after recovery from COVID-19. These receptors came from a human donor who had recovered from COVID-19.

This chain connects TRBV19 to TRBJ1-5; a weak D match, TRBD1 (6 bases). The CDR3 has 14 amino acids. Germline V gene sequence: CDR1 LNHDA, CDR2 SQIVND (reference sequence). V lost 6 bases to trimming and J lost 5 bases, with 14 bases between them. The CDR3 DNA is TGTGCCAGTAGCTTACAGGGTCCGTATCAGCCCCAGCATTTT. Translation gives CASSLQGPYQPQHF.

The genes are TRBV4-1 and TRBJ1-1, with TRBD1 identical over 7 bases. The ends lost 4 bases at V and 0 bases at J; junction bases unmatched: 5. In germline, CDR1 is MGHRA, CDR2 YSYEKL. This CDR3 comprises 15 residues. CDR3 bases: TGCGCCAGCAGCCCCACGACAGGGATGAACACTGAAGCTTTCTTT. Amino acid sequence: CASSPTTGMNTEAFF.

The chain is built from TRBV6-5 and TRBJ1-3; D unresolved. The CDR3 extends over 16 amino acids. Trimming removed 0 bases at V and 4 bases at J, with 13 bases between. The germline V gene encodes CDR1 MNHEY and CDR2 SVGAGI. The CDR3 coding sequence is TGTGCCAGCAGTTACTCGAGAGCCGTCGACGGAAACACCATATATTTT. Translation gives CASSYSRAVDGNTIYF.

CDR3 protein: CASSPRWGLETQYF. The CDR3 DNA is TGTGCCAGCAGCCCCCGGTGGGGGTTGGAGACCCAGTACTTC. The chain is built from TRBV5-5 and TRBJ2-5; D may correspond to TRBD1 or TRBD2 (5 bases each). This CDR3 has 14 amino acids. Germline CDR1 is SGHKS and CDR2 is YYEKEE (reference sequence). V was trimmed by 4 bases and J by 5 bases, leaving 15 bases between them.

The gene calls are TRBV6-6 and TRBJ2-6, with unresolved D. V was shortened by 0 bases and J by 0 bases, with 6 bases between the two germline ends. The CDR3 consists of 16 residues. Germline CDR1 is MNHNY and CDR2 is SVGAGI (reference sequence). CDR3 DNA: TGTGCCAGCAGTTACTCCGCACGCTCTGGGGCCAACGTCCTGACTTTC. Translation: CASSYSARSGANVLTF.

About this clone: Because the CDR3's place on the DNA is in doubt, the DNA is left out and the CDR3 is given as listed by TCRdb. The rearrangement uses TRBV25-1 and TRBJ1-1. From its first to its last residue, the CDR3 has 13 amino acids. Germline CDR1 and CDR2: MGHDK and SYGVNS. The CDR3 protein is CASILGGSTEAFF.

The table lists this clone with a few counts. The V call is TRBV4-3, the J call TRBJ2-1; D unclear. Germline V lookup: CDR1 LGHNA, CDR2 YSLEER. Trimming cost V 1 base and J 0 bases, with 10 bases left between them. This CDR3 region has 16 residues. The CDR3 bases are TGCGCCAGCAGCCAAGGGTTGGACCACTCCTACAATGAGCAGTTCTTC. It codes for CASSQGLDHSYNEQFF.

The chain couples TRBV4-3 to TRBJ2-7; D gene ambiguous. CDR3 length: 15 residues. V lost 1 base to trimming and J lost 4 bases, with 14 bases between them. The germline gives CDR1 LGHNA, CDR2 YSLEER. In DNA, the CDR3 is TGCGCCAGCAGCCAAGTAGTTGCAGCCGTATACGAGCAGTACTTC. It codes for CASSQVVAAVYEQYF.

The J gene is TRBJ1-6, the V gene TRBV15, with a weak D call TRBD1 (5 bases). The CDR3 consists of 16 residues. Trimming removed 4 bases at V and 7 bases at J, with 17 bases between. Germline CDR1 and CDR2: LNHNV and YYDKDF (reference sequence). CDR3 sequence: CATSKARVGVNSPLHF. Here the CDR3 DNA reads TGTGCCACCAGCAAAGCTAGAGTGGGGGTCAATTCACCCCTCCACTTT.

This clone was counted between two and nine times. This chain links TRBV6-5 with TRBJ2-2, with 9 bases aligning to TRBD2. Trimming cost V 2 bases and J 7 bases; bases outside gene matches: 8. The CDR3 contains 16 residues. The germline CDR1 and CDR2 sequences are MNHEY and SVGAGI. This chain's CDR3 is CASSYGTSRKGGELFF. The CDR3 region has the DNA TGTGCCAGCAGTTACGGGACTAGCAGGAAAGGCGGGGAGCTGTTTTTT.

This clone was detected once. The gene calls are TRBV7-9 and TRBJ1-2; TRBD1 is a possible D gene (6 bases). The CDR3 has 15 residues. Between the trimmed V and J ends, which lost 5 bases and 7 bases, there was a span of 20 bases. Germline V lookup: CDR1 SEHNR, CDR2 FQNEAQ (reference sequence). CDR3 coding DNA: TGTGCCAGCAGCCCTCGGACAGCGTCCGGGCGTGGCTACACCTTC. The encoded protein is CASSPRTASGRGYTF.

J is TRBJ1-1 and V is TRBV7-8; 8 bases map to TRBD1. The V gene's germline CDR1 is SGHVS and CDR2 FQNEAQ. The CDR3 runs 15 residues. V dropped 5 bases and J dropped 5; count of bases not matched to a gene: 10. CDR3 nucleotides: TGTGCCAGCAGCATAAGACAGGGGCTAACGACTGAAGCTTTCTTT. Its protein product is CASSIRQGLTTEAFF.

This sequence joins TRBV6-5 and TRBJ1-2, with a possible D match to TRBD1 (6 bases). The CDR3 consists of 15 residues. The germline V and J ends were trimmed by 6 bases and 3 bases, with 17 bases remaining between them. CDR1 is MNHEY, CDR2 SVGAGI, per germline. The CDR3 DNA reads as TGTGCCAGCAGAACCAAGGGGGGCAGGGACTATGGCTACACCTTC. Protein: CASRTKGGRDYGYTF.

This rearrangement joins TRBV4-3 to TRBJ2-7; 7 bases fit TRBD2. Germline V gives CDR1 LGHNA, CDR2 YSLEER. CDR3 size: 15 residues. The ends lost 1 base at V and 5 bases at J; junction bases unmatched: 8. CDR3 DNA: TGCGCCAGCAGCCAAGGGGGAGGGGCTTGGCACGAGCAGTACTTC. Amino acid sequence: CASSQGGGAWHEQYF.

The CDR3 nucleotides read TGTGCCAGTAGTAGGACAGACTCCTACGAGCAGTACTTC. Residues: CASSRTDSYEQYF. The chain couples TRBV19 to TRBJ2-7; the D gene is possibly TRBD1 (6 bases). The length of the CDR3 is 13 residues. The germline gives CDR1 LNHDA, CDR2 SQIVND (reference sequence). V was clipped by 4 bases and J by 0 bases, with 7 bases between them.

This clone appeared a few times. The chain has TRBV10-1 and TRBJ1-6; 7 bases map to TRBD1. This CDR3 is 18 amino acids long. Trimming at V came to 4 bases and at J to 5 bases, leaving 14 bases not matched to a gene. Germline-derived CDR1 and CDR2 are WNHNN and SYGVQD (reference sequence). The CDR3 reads CASSGRDSGEENNSPLHF. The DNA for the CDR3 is TGCGCCAGCAGTGGCCGGGACAGTGGAGAGGAGAATAATTCACCCCTCCACTTT.

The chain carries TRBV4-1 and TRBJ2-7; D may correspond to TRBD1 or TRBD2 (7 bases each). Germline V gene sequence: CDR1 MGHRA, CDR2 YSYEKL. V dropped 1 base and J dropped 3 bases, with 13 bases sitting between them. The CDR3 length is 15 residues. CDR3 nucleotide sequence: TGCGCCAGCAGCCAAGGATCAGGGGGGGGCTACGAGCAGTACTTC. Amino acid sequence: CASSQGSGGGYEQYF.

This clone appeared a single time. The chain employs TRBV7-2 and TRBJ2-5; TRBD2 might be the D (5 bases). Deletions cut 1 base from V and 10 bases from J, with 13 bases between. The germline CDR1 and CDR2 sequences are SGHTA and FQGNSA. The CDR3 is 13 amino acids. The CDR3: CASSLDPKSGQYF. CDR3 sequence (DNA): TGTGCCAGCAGCTTAGACCCCAAGAGCGGCCAGTACTTC.

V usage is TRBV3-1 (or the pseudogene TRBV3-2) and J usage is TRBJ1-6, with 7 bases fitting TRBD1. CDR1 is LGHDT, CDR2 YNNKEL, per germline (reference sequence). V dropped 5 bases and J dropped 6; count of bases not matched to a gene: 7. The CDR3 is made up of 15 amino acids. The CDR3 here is CASSYRDRSNSPLHF. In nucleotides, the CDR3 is TGTGCCAGCAGCTACCGGGACAGATCTAATTCACCCCTCCACTTT.

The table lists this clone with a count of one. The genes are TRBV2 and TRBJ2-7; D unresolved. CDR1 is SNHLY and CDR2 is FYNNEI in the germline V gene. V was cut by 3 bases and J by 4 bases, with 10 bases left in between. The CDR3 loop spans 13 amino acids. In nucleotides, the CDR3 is TGTGCCAGCAGTGACCTGCGGCTTTACGAGCAGTACTTC. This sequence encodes CASSDLRLYEQYF.

CDR3 nucleotides: TGTGCCAGCAGCTTAAGCCCCGGGGCAATAGCCAAAAACATTCAGTACTTC. It yields the protein CASSLSPGAIAKNIQYF. The chain is built from TRBV7-2 and TRBJ2-4; perhaps D is TRBD1 or TRBD2 (5 bases each). Trimming cost V 2 bases and J 0 bases, with 14 bases left between them. Germline assignment: CDR1 SGHTA and CDR2 FQGNSA. The length of the CDR3 is 17 residues.

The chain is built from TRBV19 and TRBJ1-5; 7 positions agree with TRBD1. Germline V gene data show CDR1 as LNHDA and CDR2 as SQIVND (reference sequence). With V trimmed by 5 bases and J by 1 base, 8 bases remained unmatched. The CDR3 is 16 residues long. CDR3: CASSVLRDSSNQPQHF. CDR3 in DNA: TGTGCCAGTAGTGTTCTCCGGGACAGCAGCAATCAGCCCCAGCATTTT.

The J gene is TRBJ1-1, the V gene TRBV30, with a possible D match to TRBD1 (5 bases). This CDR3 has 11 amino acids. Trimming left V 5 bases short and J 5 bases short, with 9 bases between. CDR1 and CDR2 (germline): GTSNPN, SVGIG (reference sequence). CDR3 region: CAWARVTEAFF. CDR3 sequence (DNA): TGTGCCTGGGCCAGGGTAACTGAAGCTTTCTTT.

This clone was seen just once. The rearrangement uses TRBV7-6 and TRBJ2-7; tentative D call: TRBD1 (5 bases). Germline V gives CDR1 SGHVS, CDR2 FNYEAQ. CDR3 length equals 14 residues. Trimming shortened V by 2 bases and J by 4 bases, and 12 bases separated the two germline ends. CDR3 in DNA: TGTGCCAGCAGCTTATCAATTGCAGGGTACGAGCAGTACTTC. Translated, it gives CASSLSIAGYEQYF.

The CDR3 bases are TGTGCCAGCAGCCCGGACAGACGGGAGCAGTACTTC. Translating gives CASSPDRREQYF. The chain couples TRBV7-2 to TRBJ2-7, with D tentatively TRBD1 (6 bases). V was clipped by 5 bases and J by 7 bases, with 12 bases between them. CDR3 length: 12 residues. The germline CDR1 and CDR2 sequences are SGHTA and FQGNSA.

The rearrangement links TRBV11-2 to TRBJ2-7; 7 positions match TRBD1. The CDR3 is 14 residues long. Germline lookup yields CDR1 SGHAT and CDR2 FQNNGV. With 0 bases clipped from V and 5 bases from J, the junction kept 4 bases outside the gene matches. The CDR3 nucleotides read TGTGCCAGCAGCTTAGATCTGGGACAGAACGAGCAGTACTTC. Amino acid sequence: CASSLDLGQNEQYF.

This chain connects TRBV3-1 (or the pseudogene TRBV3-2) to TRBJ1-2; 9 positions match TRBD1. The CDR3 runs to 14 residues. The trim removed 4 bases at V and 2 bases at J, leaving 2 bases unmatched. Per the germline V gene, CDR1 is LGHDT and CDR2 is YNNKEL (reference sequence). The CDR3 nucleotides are TGTGCCAGCAGCCGGACAGGGGAAAACTATGGCTACACCTTC. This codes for CASSRTGENYGYTF.

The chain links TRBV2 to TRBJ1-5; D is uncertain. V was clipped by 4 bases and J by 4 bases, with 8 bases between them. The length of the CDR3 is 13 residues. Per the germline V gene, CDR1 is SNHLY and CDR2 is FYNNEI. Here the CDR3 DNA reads TGTGCCAGCAGTGGGTCAACGAATCAGCCCCAGCATTTT. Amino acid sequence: CASSGSTNQPQHF.

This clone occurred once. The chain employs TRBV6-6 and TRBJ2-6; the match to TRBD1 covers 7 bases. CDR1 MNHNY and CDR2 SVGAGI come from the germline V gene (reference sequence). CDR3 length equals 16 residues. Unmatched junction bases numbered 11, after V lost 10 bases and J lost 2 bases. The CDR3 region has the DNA TGTGCCACTACGACAGGGTCGAAGGCTGGGGCCAACGTCCTGACTTTC. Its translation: CATTTGSKAGANVLTF.

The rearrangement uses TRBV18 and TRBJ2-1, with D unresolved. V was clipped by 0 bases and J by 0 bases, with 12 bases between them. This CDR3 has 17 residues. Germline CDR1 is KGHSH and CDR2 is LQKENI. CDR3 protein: CASSPPFRITSYNEQFF. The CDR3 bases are TGTGCCAGCTCACCACCATTCAGGATTACCTCCTACAATGAGCAGTTCTTC.